Below are 32 T cell receptor beta chains sequenced from a single sample in a study of tumor-infiltrating lymphocytes in primary liver carcinoma. TCR beta cDNA came from about 0.55 ug total RNA, primed with a constant-region primer. It was through three nested multiplex PCR rounds of slightly modified ARM-PCR that TCR beta libraries arose. Both of the initial two PCR rounds ran for around 9 cycles and employed TRBV1-TRBV30 forward primers alongside a C-beta reverse primer. MiXCR was run by TCRdb on the multiplex PCR reads, yielding one entry per CDR3 protein. The sample carries fewer than 400,000 distinct CDR3 sequences, approximately 65% recorded once. For blood RNA, unsorted whole blood served as the source, and germline DNA was extracted too. The sequencing input was peripheral blood. The receptors here all came from a man aged 40-49 years with primary liver carcinoma and hepatitis B virus infection.

A word on this clonotype: The CDR3 does not end in the conserved phenylalanine or tryptophan, so this is likely a read error. The V gene is TRBV11-1, the J gene TRBJ2-1; no clear D. CDR3 size: 16 residues. Trimming left V 2 bases short and J 8 bases short, with 19 bases between. Germline CDR1 SGHAT, CDR2 FQDESV (reference sequence). The CDR3 reads CASSLLCQNSYDEQFI. CDR3 in DNA: TGTGCCAGCAGCTTATTATGCCAGAACTCGTACGATGAGCAGTTCATC.

This clonotype was observed a single time. Given a much more abundant clone one base away, this may be a read error. The rearrangement uses TRBV4-2 and TRBJ2-4; 11 nucleotides line up with TRBD2. The J segment lost 8 bases and the V segment lost 1 base, leaving 10 bases of the junction unmatched. This CDR3 has 17 amino acids. Germline V gene lookup returns CDR1 LGHNA and CDR2 YNFKEQ. The CDR3 spells CASSQGAGLAEKYIQYF. The CDR3 coding sequence is TGTGCCAGCAGCCAAGGTGCGGGACTAGCGGAAAAATACATTCAGTACTTC.

The rearrangement joins TRBV30 to TRBJ1-6, with D unclear. Per the germline V gene, CDR1 is GTSNPN and CDR2 is SVGIG (reference sequence). Trimming pared 2 bases from V and 10 bases from J, leaving 15 bases between. CDR3 size: 14 residues. The CDR3 region is CAWSLTRPGSPLHF. Here the CDR3 DNA reads TGTGCCTGGAGTCTGACGAGACCCGGGTCACCCCTCCACTTT.

This clonotype showed up just a few times. The chain joins TRBV5-1 to TRBJ2-1, with TRBD1 matching 8 bases. The V segment lost 4 bases and the J segment 6 bases; nucleotides outside the gene matches: 9. Germline values: CDR1 SGHRS, CDR2 YFSETQ. CDR3 size: 15 residues. For the CDR3, the DNA is TGCGCCAGCAGCCCCGGCGGGACAGGAGTCAATGAGCAGTTCTTC. Its protein is CASSPGGTGVNEQFF.

The chain combines TRBV30 with TRBJ1-4, with no clear D. Germline assignment: CDR1 GTSNPN and CDR2 SVGIG (reference sequence). The CDR3 contains 13 residues. V gave up 2 bases and J gave up 3 bases, with 7 bases separating them. CDR3 nucleotide sequence: TGTGCCTGGAGTATGGGTTCTAATGAAAAACTGTTTTTT. Its protein is CAWSMGSNEKLFF.

Worth noting for this clonotype: At one end, the junction sequence differs from germline, possibly due to a read error. The genes are TRBV12-3 or TRBV12-4 and TRBJ2-6; D might be TRBD1 (5 bases). This CDR3 is 13 amino acids long. The CDR3 spells CASTICGANVLNF. The CDR3 bases are TGTGCCAGCACCATCTGTGGGGCCAACGTCCTGAATTTC.

A note on this clonotype: This CDR3 is missing its conserved last phenylalanine or tryptophan, likely due to a read error. The V call is TRBV11-2, the J call TRBJ1-1; maybe TRBD1 (6 bases). The germline V gene has CDR1 SGHAT and CDR2 FQNNGV. With 7 bases removed from V and 1 base from J, the gap between germline ends came to 10 bases. CDR3 length: 13 amino acids. The CDR3 DNA sequence: TGTGCCAGCAAGAGGGGACAGAACACTGAAGCTTTCGTT. This encodes CASKRGQNTEAFV.

Regarding this clonotype: A junction end diverges from the germline sequence, so it may reflect a read error. The chain has TRBV29-1 and TRBJ2-7; D possibly corresponds to TRBD2 (5 bases). This CDR3 region has 12 residues. Per the germline V gene, CDR1 is SQVTM and CDR2 is ANQGSEA. The CDR3 region is CSSLTIDHEQCF. The CDR3 DNA reads TGCAGCTCCCTGACTATCGACCACGAGCAGTGCTTC.

On this clonotype: Just one base apart from a much larger clone, this may be a read error. The chain has TRBV6-1 and TRBJ2-1; D is ambiguous. This CDR3 is built from 13 residues. Germline V gives CDR1 MNHNS, CDR2 SASEGT. CDR3 nucleotides: TGTGCCAGCAGTCGGGCTAATTACAATGAGCAGCTCTTC. Residues: CASSRANYNEQLF.

This chain uses TRBV6-2 or TRBV6-3 with TRBJ2-3; D not resolved. This CDR3 has 15 amino acids. CDR1 and CDR2 from the germline V gene are MNHEY and SVGEGT. V lost 2 bases and J 1 base, leaving 10 bases between the germline ends. CDR3 sequence: CASSYDRLGTDTQYF. As DNA, the CDR3 is TGTGCCAGCAGTTACGATCGCCTGGGCACAGATACGCAGTATTTT.

Regarding this clonotype: One junction end does not reproduce the germline sequence, and a read error may be involved. CDR3: CAGSLLKGREAFF. The CDR3 DNA sequence: TGTGCCGGCAGCTTACTAAAGGGGCGGGAGGCGTTCTTC. The genes are TRBV11-1 and TRBJ2-1, with 8 positions matching TRBD2. The CDR3 consists of 13 residues. Germline V gives CDR1 SGHAT, CDR2 FQDESV (reference sequence).

Regarding this clonotype: An end of the junction differs from the germline gene, which may be a read error. The CDR3 DNA sequence: TGTGCCAGCAATTACGAGCTGGGGGCAAATGAGCAGTTCTTC. It encodes CASNYELGANEQFF. The V gene is TRBV6-5, the J gene TRBJ2-1; a weak D match, TRBD1 (6 bases). There are 14 residues in the CDR3. Per the germline V gene, CDR1 is MNHEY and CDR2 is SVGAGI.

The V call is TRBV4-1, the J call TRBJ1-5; 9 nucleotides align to TRBD1. The end of the DNA aligns better with TRBJ2-3, so the J call may be wrong. Germline CDR1 is MGHRA and CDR2 is YSYEKL. CDR3 size: 15 residues. Here the CDR3 DNA reads TGCGCTAGTAGCCGAACAGGGGGCGGACATCAGCCCCAGTATTTT. This gives the protein CASSRTGGGHQPQYF.

This clonotype was found a few times. The chain recombines TRBV11-2 with TRBJ2-1; 10 nucleotides agree with TRBD2. Germline V gene sequence: CDR1 SGHAT, CDR2 FQNNGV. J was trimmed by 3 bases and V by 1 base; bases with no gene match: 6. The CDR3 covers 17 residues. CDR3 residues: CASSLASGSNLYNEQFF. DNA of the CDR3: TGTGCCAGCAGCTTAGCTAGCGGGAGTAACCTCTACAATGAGCAGTTCTTC.

Concerning this clonotype itself: This CDR3 fails to terminate in the conserved phenylalanine or tryptophan, so it likely reflects a read error. The chain recombines TRBV30 with TRBJ1-2, with unresolved D. The CDR3 covers 13 residues. Germline V gives CDR1 GTSNPN, CDR2 SVGIG (reference sequence). The V gene lost 7 bases and the J gene lost 0 bases, with 12 bases spanning the gap. The CDR3 reads CAFMGKTNYGYTL. The DNA of the CDR3 is TGTGCCTTTATGGGAAAAACTAACTATGGCTACACCTTA.

With respect to this clonotype: An end of the junction does not agree with germline; a read error may underlie this. The chain has TRBV6-1 and TRBJ2-3; D is unresolved. The length of the CDR3 is 14 residues. CDR1 is MNHNS and CDR2 is SASEGT in the germline V gene. CDR3 coding DNA: TGTGTCAGCAGTGAAGGCACTAGCACAGATACGCAGTATTTT. This sequence encodes CVSSEGTSTDTQYF.

This chain's CDR3 is CASSLNGGGTQYF. Written as DNA, the CDR3 is TGTGCCAGCAGCTTAAACGGTGGGGGGACCCAGTACTTC. The gene calls are TRBV7-3 and TRBJ2-5, with D perhaps given as TRBD1 or TRBD2 (5 bases each). This CDR3 region has 13 residues. Germline lookup yields CDR1 SGHTA and CDR2 FQGTGA. V was clipped by 1 base and J by 7 bases, with 10 bases between them.

DNA for the CDR3: TGCGCCAGCGGCCTCCAGGGTGCCCCCGGAAACACCATATATTTT. Amino acid sequence: CASGLQGAPGNTIYF. The genes are TRBV5-1 and TRBJ1-3; tentative D call: TRBD1 (5 bases). Germline CDR1 SGHRS, CDR2 YFSETQ. This CDR3 is 15 amino acids long. The V end was cut by 7 bases, the J end by 4 bases, with 18 bases between.

Notes on this clonotype: A much larger clone sits a single nucleotide away, making a read error possible. The chain couples TRBV6-5 to TRBJ2-5, with D perhaps TRBD1 or TRBD2 (6 bases each). CDR1 and CDR2 from the germline V gene are MNHEY and SVGAGI. The CDR3 spans 13 residues. Trimming shortened V by 5 bases and J by 9 bases, and 16 bases separated the two germline ends. The CDR3 coding sequence is TGTGCCAGCAGTCCGGACAGAGGGGAGGCCCAGTACTTC. Translating gives CASSPDRGEAQYF.

V gene TRBV20-1 combines with J gene TRBJ1-1; no definite D call. This CDR3 contains 13 residues. Germline V gene sequence: CDR1 DFQATT, CDR2 SNEGSKA (reference sequence). The V gene lost 0 bases and the J gene lost 1 base, with 6 bases spanning the gap. CDR3: CSARDRRNTEAFF. In DNA form, the CDR3 reads TGCAGTGCTAGAGATCGAAGGAACACTGAAGCTTTCTTT.

About this clonotype: A much bigger clone sits one base away, suggesting this may be a read error. Lacking the conserved final phenylalanine or tryptophan, this CDR3 likely reflects a read error. The gene calls are TRBV6-5 and TRBJ2-3, with 9 bases that match TRBD2. This CDR3 has 19 residues. Germline trimming cut 4 bases from V and 6 bases from J; bases unmatched to any gene: 20. CDR1 MNHEY and CDR2 SVGAGI come from the germline V gene. The CDR3 loop reads CASSSTGTSPFHAVDTQYL. As DNA, the CDR3 is TGTGCCAGCAGTTCTACCGGGACTAGCCCATTCCACGCGGTTGATACGCAGTATTTA.

This clonotype has a single count. A single base separates this from a much larger clone, so it may be a read error. The V gene is TRBV10-3, the J gene TRBJ2-1, with D hard to call. V lost 0 bases and J lost 7, with 10 bases in between. Germline V gives CDR1 ENHRY, CDR2 SYGVKD. This CDR3 spans 14 amino acids. As DNA, the CDR3 is TGTGCCATCAGTGAGTCGAGTTGGAGTAATGAGCAGTTCTTC. It encodes CAISESSWSNEQFF.

Of note for this clonotype: A much bigger clone sits one base away, suggesting this may be a read error. V usage is TRBV4-2 and J usage is TRBJ2-1; unclear D gene. This CDR3 contains 12 residues. The ends were cut back, 5 bases at V and 8 bases at J, with 10 bases in the middle. Germline V lookup: CDR1 LGHNA, CDR2 YNFKEQ. The CDR3 region has the DNA TGTGCCAGCAGCGCGCGGCACGATGAGCAGTTCTTC. Residues: CASSARHDEQFF.

There are many counts of this clonotype. The gene calls are TRBV6-5 and TRBJ2-3, with 8 bases matching TRBD2. Losses at the gene ends were 0 bases for V and 5 bases for J; bases not matched to a gene: 22. The CDR3 is 21 amino acids. Germline V CDR1 and CDR2: MNHEY, SVGAGI. The CDR3 coding sequence is TGTGCCAGCAGTTACTCCCATCCGCTATCCGGGACTAGTTGGGGGGAAGATACGCAGTATTTT. The encoded protein is CASSYSHPLSGTSWGEDTQYF.

In this sample, this clonotype turned up a few times. This chain links TRBV5-4 with TRBJ2-1, with a possible D match to TRBD2 (6 bases). The V and J ends lost 4 bases and 7 bases respectively, with 30 bases between them. CDR1 and CDR2 from the germline V gene are SGHNT and YYREEE (reference sequence). The CDR3 extends over 19 amino acids. CDR3 protein: CASSPPPQGTRDWGNEQFF. The CDR3 nucleotides read TGTGCCAGCAGCCCCCCGCCACAAGGTACCCGGGACTGGGGAAATGAGCAGTTCTTC. Combining the CDR3 with reference TRBV5-4 and TRBJ2-1 gives the whole variable domain ETGVTQSPTHLIKTRGQQVTLRCSSQSGHNTVSWYQQALGQGPQFIFQYYREEENGRGNFPPRFSGLQFPNYSSELNVNALELDDSALYLCASSPPPQGTRDWGNEQFFGPGTRLTVL.

V usage is TRBV5-1 and J usage is TRBJ2-2, with 10 bases lining up with TRBD2. Germline values: CDR1 SGHRS, CDR2 YFSETQ. V gave up 3 bases and J gave up 3 bases; unmatched junction bases: 5. The CDR3 spans 16 residues. CDR3 nucleotides: TGCGCCAGCAGCTCTCCAGCGGGAGGGGACACCGGGGAGCTGTTTTTT. This gives the protein CASSSPAGGDTGELFF.

This clonotype was seen a handful of times. The chain's CDR3 is CASSYGGQGPRETQYF. The CDR3 DNA reads as TGTGCCAGCAGTTACGGAGGACAGGGGCCCCGGGAGACCCAGTACTTC. The V call is TRBV6-6, the J call TRBJ2-5; 9 nucleotides match TRBD1. Germline-derived CDR1 and CDR2 are MNHNY and SVGAGI (reference sequence). The CDR3 has 16 amino acids. V gave up 2 bases and J gave up 5 bases; unmatched junction bases: 9.

There are many counts of this clonotype. This chain uses TRBV4-1 with TRBJ2-1; tentative D call: TRBD1 (5 bases). The CDR3 extends over 18 amino acids. Germline loops: CDR1 MGHRA, CDR2 YSYEKL. The V and J ends lost 0 bases and 0 bases respectively, with 15 bases between them. CDR3 sequence reads: CASSQERGQGTSYNEQFF. The CDR3 DNA is TGCGCCAGCAGCCAAGAAAGGGGTCAGGGAACCTCCTACAATGAGCAGTTCTTC.

V usage is TRBV12-3 or TRBV12-4 and J usage is TRBJ1-6, with TRBD1 identical over 9 bases. This CDR3 is built from 16 residues. V was pared by 0 bases and J by 9 bases, with 6 bases of the junction left unmatched. Here the CDR3 DNA reads TGTGCCAGCAGTTTAGCTCCGGGACAGGGAGGTTCACCCCTCCACTTT. This translates into CASSLAPGQGGSPLHF.

This clonotype was observed a few times. The V gene is TRBV28, the J gene TRBJ2-7; D remains unclear. CDR3 length equals 14 residues. The germline V gene has CDR1 MDHEN and CDR2 SYDVKM. Deletions cut 9 bases from V and 3 bases from J, with 18 bases between. Written as DNA, the CDR3 is TGTGCCAGTAGAGCCCGAGAGCCAAGCTACGAGCAGTACTTC. It translates to CASRAREPSYEQYF.

This clonotype appeared once. A read error is possible here, since a much larger clone lies one base away. The chain uses TRBV14 and TRBJ1-2, with D hard to call. This CDR3 contains 13 residues. V was clipped by 4 bases and J by 8 bases, with 14 bases between them. Germline V gene data show CDR1 as SGHDN and CDR2 as FVKESK. The CDR3: CASSLARIGGYTF. Here the CDR3 DNA reads TGTGCCAGCAGCCTCGCAAGGATCGGAGGCTACACCTTC.

To note about this clonotype: This may arise from a read error, as a much more abundant clone is one base away. In DNA, the CDR3 is TGTGCCAGCAGTGGCGACCGTCACTACGAGCAGTACTTC. This sequence encodes CASSGDRHYEQYF. J is TRBJ2-7 and V is TRBV6-2 or TRBV6-3; D is ambiguous. The germline V gene has CDR1 MNHEY and CDR2 SVGEGT. CDR3 size: 13 residues. V lost 5 bases and J 3 bases, leaving 11 bases between the germline ends.